The 22 T cell receptor beta chains below all came from one sample that was sequenced in a study of cytotoxic CD8 clonotypes in ibrutinib-treated CLL. Measured with immunoSEQ multiplex PCR; TCRdb has only the in-frame clones, and not every one. The sample shows a few hundred thousand clones, around four fifths of them seen only once. The sample was PBMCs, taken before ibrutinib treatment. The source is a human donor with chronic lymphocytic leukemia.

This clone has just a few counts. This sequence joins TRBV11-2 and TRBJ2-7, with D uncertain. From germline, CDR1 is SGHAT and CDR2 FQNNGV. Trimming took 2 bases from V and 6 from J, leaving 17 bases between them. This CDR3 region has 15 residues. CDR3 in amino acids: CASSLLLVRLGEQYF. In nucleotides, the CDR3 is TGTGCCAGCAGCTTATTACTGGTACGGTTGGGCGAGCAGTACTTC.

The chain links TRBV15 to TRBJ1-2; D gene ambiguous. Deletions cut 5 bases from V and 8 bases from J, with 15 bases between. This CDR3 has 13 residues. Looked up from germline, CDR1 is LNHNV and CDR2 is YYDKDF (reference sequence). In DNA form, the CDR3 reads TGTGCCACCAGCCAAGGGAGCGGAGGGGGCTACACCTTC. This gives the protein CATSQGSGGGYTF.

The chain combines TRBV29-1 with TRBJ2-3; 7 bases agree with TRBD2. The J segment lost 1 base and the V segment lost 6 bases, leaving 7 bases of the junction unmatched. CDR1 is SQVTM and CDR2 is ANQGSEA in the germline V gene. There are 14 residues in the CDR3. The CDR3 DNA reads TGCAGCGTCGAACGACTAGCAGGCACAGATACGCAGTATTTT. It translates to CSVERLAGTDTQYF.

This chain joins TRBV4-1 and TRBJ1-6; perhaps TRBD1 as D (5 bases). CDR3 length equals 16 residues. Trimming removed 4 bases from V and 10 bases from J, with 20 bases in between. Germline CDR1 is MGHRA and CDR2 is YSYEKL. DNA for the CDR3: TGCGCCAGCAGCCGCTACTCCTTGGGGGAGGGATCACCCCTCCACTTT. Translating gives CASSRYSLGEGSPLHF.

The chain uses TRBV28 and TRBJ1-2; possibly TRBD1 for D (6 bases). V dropped 6 bases and J dropped 0 bases, with 14 bases sitting between them. The CDR3 runs 15 residues. Per the germline V gene, CDR1 is MDHEN and CDR2 is SYDVKM. The CDR3 protein is CASSTPGATNYGYTF. The CDR3 nucleotides read TGTGCCAGCAGCACTCCGGGGGCTACTAACTATGGCTACACCTTC.

The V call is TRBV5-4, the J call TRBJ2-7, with D tentatively TRBD1 (6 bases). CDR3 length equals 12 residues. Trimming stripped 1 base from V and 7 bases from J, with 9 bases between. CDR1 and CDR2 (germline): SGHNT, YYREEE (reference sequence). The CDR3 nucleotides are TGTGCCAGCAGCTTGACAGGGCGGGAGCAGTACTTC. Translating it yields CASSLTGREQYF. The whole variable domain, remainder taken from reference TRBV5-4 and TRBJ2-7, is ETGVTQSPTHLIKTRGQQVTLRCSSQSGHNTVSWYQQALGQGPQFIFQYYREEENGRGNFPPRFSGLQFPNYSSELNVNALELDDSALYLCASSLTGREQYFGPGTRLTVT.

The chain combines TRBV5-5 with TRBJ2-2; D assignment may be TRBD1 or TRBD2 (5 bases each). CDR3 length: 19 residues. V was shortened by 4 bases and J by 3 bases, with 25 bases between the two germline ends. Germline-derived CDR1 and CDR2 are SGHKS and YYEKEE (reference sequence). CDR3 in amino acids: CASSLGPGGGRGDTGELFF. CDR3 coding DNA: TGTGCCAGCAGCCTGGGGCCCGGAGGCGGTAGAGGGGACACCGGGGAGCTGTTTTTT.

This chain joins TRBV5-8 and TRBJ2-1, with D uncertain. Germline V CDR1 and CDR2: SGHTS, YDEGEE. The CDR3 length is 13 residues. Trimming stripped 0 bases from V and 16 bases from J, with 17 bases between. As DNA, the CDR3 is TGTGCCAGCAGCTTGGGTCGGTTTCTTAGCTTTTTCTTC. Translated, it gives CASSLGRFLSFFF.

The CDR3 DNA reads TGTGCCAGCAGATGGAACGACCGGGATCCTGAGAAGTCTGGAAACACCATATATTTT. Translating gives CASRWNDRDPEKSGNTIYF. The chain is built from TRBV28 and TRBJ1-3; D not resolved. Germline CDR1 and CDR2: MDHEN and SYDVKM. CDR3 length equals 19 residues. V was cut by 6 bases and J by 1 base, with 25 bases left in between.

This chain uses TRBV5-1 with TRBJ1-4, with D perhaps TRBD1 (5 bases). Trimming removed 0 bases at V and 12 bases at J, with 12 bases between. The CDR3 contains 13 residues. The germline gives CDR1 SGHRS, CDR2 YFSETQ. The CDR3 DNA reads TGCGCCAGCAGCTTGGAGCCAGGGCAGGAACTGTTTTTT. It encodes CASSLEPGQELFF.

This clone was detected only a few times. The CDR3 loop is CARAATNYGYTF. The DNA of the CDR3 is TGTGCCAGAGCGGCTACTAACTATGGCTACACCTTC. The genes are TRBV2 and TRBJ1-2; D gene uncertain. The CDR3 covers 12 residues. Germline V lookup: CDR1 SNHLY, CDR2 FYNNEI. Trimming stripped 9 bases from V and 0 bases from J, with 8 bases between.

This clone appeared a few times. This sequence joins TRBV30 and TRBJ1-5, with a weak D call TRBD1 (6 bases). CDR1 is GTSNPN and CDR2 is SVGIG in the germline V gene (reference sequence). There are 13 residues in the CDR3. The V end lost 4 bases, the J end lost 11 bases, and 18 bases lay between the germline ends. The CDR3 DNA sequence: TGTGCCTGGACGCTGAGTTGGGGGCCGTCCCAGCATTTT. It specifies CAWTLSWGPSQHF.

The genes are TRBV5-8 and TRBJ2-7, with TRBD2 identical over 13 bases. Germline lookup yields CDR1 SGHTS and CDR2 YDEGEE. CDR3 length: 17 residues. V dropped 2 bases and J dropped 4; count of bases not matched to a gene: 9. The CDR3 reads CASSFPTGTSGKYEQYF. The CDR3 DNA sequence: TGTGCCAGCAGCTTTCCCACCGGGACTAGCGGGAAATACGAGCAGTACTTC. Drawing the rest from reference TRBV5-8 and TRBJ2-7, the complete variable domain is EAGVTQSPTHLIKTRGQQATLRCSPISGHTSVYWYQQALGLGLQFLLWYDEGEERNRGNFPPRFSGRQFPNYSSELNVNALELEDSALYLCASSFPTGTSGKYEQYFGPGTRLTVT.

This chain joins TRBV29-1 and TRBJ2-1; D gene unclear. V lost 5 bases and J 0 bases, leaving 11 bases between the germline ends. The CDR3 is made up of 14 amino acids. Germline V gene sequence: CDR1 SQVTM, CDR2 ANQGSEA. The CDR3 is CSVTAFDSYNEQFF. CDR3 nucleotides: TGCAGCGTTACTGCTTTCGACTCCTACAATGAGCAGTTCTTC.

This chain joins TRBV10-1 and TRBJ2-1, with 8 bases identical to TRBD2. The CDR3 runs 13 residues. J was trimmed by 7 bases and V by 2 bases; bases with no gene match: 1. Germline CDR1 and CDR2: WNHNN and SYGVQD (reference sequence). CDR3 nucleotides: TGCGCCAGCAGTGAGGCGGGGGGTAATGAGCAGTTCTTC. This translates into CASSEAGGNEQFF.

The CDR3 region has the DNA TGTGCCAGCAGTTCGTTCAGACAGGGGGGCGGGGAGACCCAGTACTTC. It codes for CASSSFRQGGGETQYF. The gene calls are TRBV6-5 and TRBJ2-5; 9 bases agree with TRBD1. This CDR3 is built from 16 residues. The V gene's germline CDR1 is MNHEY and CDR2 SVGAGI. V gave up 4 bases and J gave up 5 bases; unmatched junction bases: 11.

This clone was counted between two and nine times. The chain combines TRBV27 with TRBJ1-2, with D perhaps TRBD1 (5 bases). Germline CDR1 MNHEY, CDR2 SMNVEV (reference sequence). The CDR3 has 14 residues. Deletions cut 2 bases from V and 2 bases from J, with 9 bases between. Here the CDR3 reads CASSLVGQNYGYTF. DNA of the CDR3: TGTGCCAGCAGTTTAGTGGGGCAGAACTATGGCTACACCTTC.

CDR3 in DNA: TGTGCCAGCGGGGGACTAGCGGGGAGCTCCTACAATGAGCAGTTCTTC. This codes for CASGGLAGSSYNEQFF. The rearrangement joins TRBV25-1 to TRBJ2-1; 13 bases are a match to TRBD2. Trimming removed 8 bases from V and 0 bases from J; junction bases left unmatched: 4. CDR1 is MGHDK and CDR2 is SYGVNS in the germline V gene. The CDR3 contains 16 residues.

This chain uses TRBV30 with TRBJ2-2, with a weak D call TRBD2 (5 bases). V lost 0 bases to trimming and J lost 3 bases, with 11 bases between them. Germline V lookup: CDR1 GTSNPN, CDR2 SVGIG (reference sequence). The length of the CDR3 is 15 residues. The CDR3 reads CAWSVGLLDTGELFF. The DNA for the CDR3 is TGTGCCTGGAGTGTAGGACTCTTAGACACCGGGGAGCTGTTTTTT. The full variable domain, its missing parts supplied by reference TRBV30 and TRBJ2-2, is SQTIHQWPATLVQPVGSPLSLECTVEGTSNPNLYWYRQAAGRGLQLLFYSVGIGQISSEVPQNLSASRPQDRQFILSSKKLLLSDSGFYLCAWSVGLLDTGELFFGEGSRLTVL.

CDR3 sequence reads: CASSFLDPQGEKLFF. The DNA for the CDR3 is TGCGCCAGCAGCTTCTTGGACCCCCAAGGTGAAAAACTGTTTTTT. This chain uses TRBV5-1 with TRBJ1-4; D not resolved. The CDR3 totals 15 residues. Between the trimmed V and J ends, which lost 2 bases and 7 bases, there was a span of 15 bases. Per germline, CDR1 SGHRS and CDR2 YFSETQ.

This clone was observed once. The chain recombines TRBV10-3 with TRBJ2-5; 11 bases align to TRBD2. The J segment lost 2 bases and the V segment lost 2 bases, leaving 7 bases of the junction unmatched. Germline loops: CDR1 ENHRY, CDR2 SYGVKD. The CDR3 sequence is 17 residues long. CDR3 nucleotide sequence: TGTGCCATCAGTGAGCCCCTCCTAGCGGGAGGACAAGAGACCCAGTACTTC. Encoded protein: CAISEPLLAGGQETQYF.

The chain employs TRBV19 and TRBJ2-3; TRBD2 matches at 7 bases. CDR1 and CDR2 (germline): LNHDA, SQIVND (reference sequence). Trimming at V came to 4 bases and at J to 5 bases, leaving 9 bases not matched to a gene. The CDR3 is made up of 15 amino acids. DNA of the CDR3: TGTGCCAGTAGTACTTCTGGACTAGATATAGATACGCAGTATTTT. Residues: CASSTSGLDIDTQYF.